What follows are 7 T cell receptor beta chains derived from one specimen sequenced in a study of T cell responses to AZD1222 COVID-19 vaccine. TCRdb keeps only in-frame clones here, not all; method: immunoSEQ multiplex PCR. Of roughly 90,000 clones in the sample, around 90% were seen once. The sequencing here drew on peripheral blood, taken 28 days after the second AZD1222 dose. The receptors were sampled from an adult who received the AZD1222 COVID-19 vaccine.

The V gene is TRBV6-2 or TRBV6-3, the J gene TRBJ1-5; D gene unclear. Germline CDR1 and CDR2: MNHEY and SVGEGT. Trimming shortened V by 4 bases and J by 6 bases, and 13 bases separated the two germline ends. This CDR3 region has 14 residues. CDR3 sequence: CASSFSGLTQPQHF. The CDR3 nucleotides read TGTGCCAGCAGTTTTTCCGGTCTGACTCAGCCCCAGCATTTT.

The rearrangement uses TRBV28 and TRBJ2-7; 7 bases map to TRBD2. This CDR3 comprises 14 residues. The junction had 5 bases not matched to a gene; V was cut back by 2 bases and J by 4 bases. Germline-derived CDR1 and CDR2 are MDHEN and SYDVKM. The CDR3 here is CASSLRGRDYEQYV. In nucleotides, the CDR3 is TGTGCCAGCAGTTTACGGGGGAGGGATTACGAGCAGTACGTC.

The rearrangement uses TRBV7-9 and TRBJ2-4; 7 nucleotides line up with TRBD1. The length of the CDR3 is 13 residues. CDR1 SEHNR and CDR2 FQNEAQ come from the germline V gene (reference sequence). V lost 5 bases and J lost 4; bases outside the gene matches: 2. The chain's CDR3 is CASSTGQKNIQYF. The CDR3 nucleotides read TGTGCCAGCAGCACGGGACAGAAAAACATTCAGTACTTC.

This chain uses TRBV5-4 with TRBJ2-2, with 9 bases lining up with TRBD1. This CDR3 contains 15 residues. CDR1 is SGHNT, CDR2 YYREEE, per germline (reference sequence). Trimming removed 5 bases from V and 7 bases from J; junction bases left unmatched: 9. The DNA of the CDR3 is TGTGCCAGCAGACAGGGGGCGGGGGTTGGCGGGGAGCTGTTTTTT. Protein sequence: CASRQGAGVGGELFF. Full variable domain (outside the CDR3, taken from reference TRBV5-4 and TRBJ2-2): ETGVTQSPTHLIKTRGQQVTLRCSSQSGHNTVSWYQQALGQGPQFIFQYYREEENGRGNFPPRFSGLQFPNYSSELNVNALELDDSALYLCASRQGAGVGGELFFGEGSRLTVL.

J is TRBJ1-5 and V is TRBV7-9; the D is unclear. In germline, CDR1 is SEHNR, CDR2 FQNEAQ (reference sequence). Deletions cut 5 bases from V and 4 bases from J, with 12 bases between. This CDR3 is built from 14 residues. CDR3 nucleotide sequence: TGTGCCAGCAGCCCCCTCCCGCTTAATCAGCCCCAGCATTTT. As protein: CASSPLPLNQPQHF.

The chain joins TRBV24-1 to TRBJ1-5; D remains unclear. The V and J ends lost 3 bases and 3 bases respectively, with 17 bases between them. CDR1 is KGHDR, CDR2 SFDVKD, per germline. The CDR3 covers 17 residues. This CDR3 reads CATSDQTTGFPNQPQHF. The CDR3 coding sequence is TGTGCCACCAGTGATCAAACGACCGGTTTCCCCAATCAGCCCCAGCATTTT.

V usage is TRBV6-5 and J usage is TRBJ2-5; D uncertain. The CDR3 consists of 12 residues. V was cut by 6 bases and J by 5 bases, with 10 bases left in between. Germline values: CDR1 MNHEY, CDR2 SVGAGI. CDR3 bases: TGTGCCAGCAGCCTTCCAGCGGAGACCCAGTACTTC. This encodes CASSLPAETQYF.